The 18 T cell receptor beta chains given below trace back to one sample, sequenced in a study of OX40 agonist ivuxolimab in advanced cancers. Profiled with immunoSEQ multiplex PCR; TCRdb holds only in-frame clones, not every one. The repertoire has tens of thousands of clones, approximately 80% of them found once; the top ten carry roughly 0.44%. Source: CD4+ or CD8+ T cells sorted from blood, taken in a trial of the OX40 agonist ivuxolimab. Receptor source: an adult with an advanced solid tumor such as melanoma, head and neck, liver or kidney cancer.

This chain links TRBV6-1 with TRBJ1-1, with 7 bases aligning to TRBD1. CDR1 is MNHNS, CDR2 SASEGT, per germline. There are 13 residues in the CDR3. V shed 6 bases and J 9 bases; nucleotides not matched to a gene: 10. The CDR3: CASRETGTAKAFF. As DNA, the CDR3 is TGTGCCAGCAGAGAGACCGGGACAGCAAAAGCTTTCTTT.

The rearrangement joins TRBV7-9 to TRBJ2-3, with 7 bases matching TRBD2. The V gene end was trimmed by 5 bases and the J gene end by 0 bases; junction bases not matched to a gene: 2. The CDR3 contains 14 residues. CDR1 SEHNR and CDR2 FQNEAQ come from the germline V gene (reference sequence). This CDR3 is CASSKRGSTDTQYF. The CDR3 nucleotides are TGTGCCAGCAGCAAGCGGGGAAGCACAGATACGCAGTATTTT.

The chain uses TRBV28 and TRBJ2-1; no clear D. The CDR3 loop spans 11 amino acids. Trimming stripped 4 bases from V and 8 bases from J, with 6 bases between. Germline V gene lookup returns CDR1 MDHEN and CDR2 SYDVKM. CDR3 in DNA: TGTGCCAGCAGTTGGAGAGATGAGCAGTTCTTC. Protein: CASSWRDEQFF.

This clone was seen just once. The rearrangement links TRBV18 to TRBJ1-1; possibly TRBD1 for D (5 bases). The germline V and J ends were trimmed by 0 bases and 1 base, with 9 bases remaining between them. Germline V gene data show CDR1 as KGHSH and CDR2 as LQKENI. The CDR3 loop spans 15 amino acids. Here the CDR3 reads CASSPPWTKNTEAFF. Here the CDR3 DNA reads TGTGCCAGCTCACCACCGTGGACAAAGAACACTGAAGCTTTCTTT.

The chain carries TRBV6-5 and TRBJ2-1, with D perhaps matching TRBD1 (5 bases). This CDR3 is 13 amino acids long. Looked up from germline, CDR1 is MNHEY and CDR2 is SVGAGI. Trimming shortened V by 6 bases and J by 9 bases, and 15 bases separated the two germline ends. DNA of the CDR3: TGTGCCAGCAGCCCCAGGGTGCGTCCTGAGCAGTTCTTC. This encodes CASSPRVRPEQFF.

V gene TRBV5-1 combines with J gene TRBJ2-7; the D is unclear. The CDR3 extends over 14 amino acids. V was trimmed by 2 bases and J by 2 bases, leaving 11 bases between them. CDR1 and CDR2 from the germline V gene are SGHRS and YFSETQ. Written as DNA, the CDR3 is TGCGCCAGCAGCTTATCGGACCCCGCCTACGAGCAGTACTTC. Protein sequence: CASSLSDPAYEQYF.

The CDR3: CASSYRTSVRYEQYF. In DNA, the CDR3 is TGTGCCAGCAGTTACCGGACTAGCGTACGCTACGAGCAGTACTTC. The chain carries TRBV6-5 and TRBJ2-7; 9 positions agree with TRBD2. Germline V gene lookup returns CDR1 MNHEY and CDR2 SVGAGI. This CDR3 is built from 15 residues. J lost 3 bases, V lost 2 bases, and 5 bases had no gene match.

The chain is built from TRBV2 and TRBJ1-1; 10 nucleotides agree with TRBD1. CDR1 and CDR2 from the germline V gene are SNHLY and FYNNEI. Trimming took 6 bases from V and 1 from J; bases not matched to a gene: 5. The CDR3 sequence is 15 residues long. The CDR3 DNA sequence: TGTGCCAGCAGAGCCCGGGACAGGGGGAACACTGAAGCTTTCTTT. It translates to CASRARDRGNTEAFF.

This clone was found once. CDR3 loop: CASSSSLAGGYNEQFF. CDR3 sequence (DNA): TGTGCCAGCAGTTCCTCTCTAGCGGGGGGGTACAATGAGCAGTTCTTC. The chain has TRBV28 and TRBJ2-1; 12 bases fit TRBD2. CDR3 length: 16 amino acids. Germline trimming cut 4 bases from V and 4 bases from J; bases unmatched to any gene: 5. CDR1 is MDHEN and CDR2 is SYDVKM in the germline V gene. The full variable domain, completed using reference TRBV28 and TRBJ2-1, is DVKVTQSSRYLVKRTGEKVFLECVQDMDHENMFWYRQDPGLGLRLIYFSYDVKMKEKGDIPEGYSVSREKKERFSLILESASTNQTSMYLCASSSSLAGGYNEQFFGPGTRLTVL.

The genes are TRBV19 and TRBJ2-4; D may be TRBD1 or TRBD2 (5 bases each). V lost 3 bases to trimming and J lost 8 bases, with 14 bases between them. The length of the CDR3 is 14 residues. CDR1 and CDR2 from the germline V gene are LNHDA and SQIVND (reference sequence). CDR3 sequence: CASSIQGERDIQYF. The CDR3 DNA is TGTGCCAGTAGTATTCAAGGGGAGAGGGACATTCAGTACTTC.

The chain is built from TRBV30 and TRBJ1-2, with D perhaps TRBD1 (5 bases). The length of the CDR3 is 12 residues. The germline V gene has CDR1 GTSNPN and CDR2 SVGIG (reference sequence). Trimming pared 2 bases from V and 5 bases from J, leaving 9 bases between. The DNA of the CDR3 is TGTGCCTGGAGTACTCGGGGGTATGGCTACACCTTC. This sequence encodes CAWSTRGYGYTF. Supplemented by reference TRBV30 and TRBJ1-2, the full variable domain reads SQTIHQWPATLVQPVGSPLSLECTVEGTSNPNLYWYRQAAGRGLQLLFYSVGIGQISSEVPQNLSASRPQDRQFILSSKKLLLSDSGFYLCAWSTRGYGYTFGSGTRLTVV.

J is TRBJ2-3 and V is TRBV2, with 12 bases that match TRBD2. The J segment lost 6 bases and the V segment lost 6 bases, leaving 7 bases of the junction unmatched. Germline-derived CDR1 and CDR2 are SNHLY and FYNNEI. The CDR3 loop spans 15 amino acids. The CDR3 DNA follows: TGTGCCAGCAGGGCTAGCGGGAGGGTCGGGGATACGCAGTATTTT. Translated, it gives CASRASGRVGDTQYF.

The chain has TRBV4-1 and TRBJ1-5; D unclear. CDR1 is MGHRA, CDR2 YSYEKL, per germline. CDR3 length equals 13 residues. Trimming took 0 bases from V and 7 from J, leaving 7 bases between them. DNA for the CDR3: TGCGCCAGCAGCCAAGATCCACGGCAGCCCCAGCATTTT. Translation gives CASSQDPRQPQHF.

The rearrangement links TRBV7-8 to TRBJ1-5, with D possibly being TRBD1 (5 bases). V was pared by 2 bases and J by 0 bases, with 14 bases between. CDR3 length: 17 amino acids. Germline CDR1 SGHVS, CDR2 FQNEAQ. Here the CDR3 DNA reads TGTGCCAGCAGCTTAAGGTCAGGGTTCTATAGCAATCAGCCCCAGCATTTT. Translated: CASSLRSGFYSNQPQHF.

The genes are TRBV27 and TRBJ1-2; D is unresolved. There are 13 residues in the CDR3. Trimming stripped 5 bases from V and 5 bases from J, with 12 bases between. Germline CDR1 reads MNHEY; CDR2 reads SMNVEV (reference sequence). The CDR3 is CASSPNAYYGYTF. In DNA form, the CDR3 reads TGTGCCAGCAGTCCGAACGCTTATTATGGCTACACCTTC.

This clone showed up just once. V and J are TRBV2 and TRBJ2-2, with D tentatively TRBD2 (6 bases). V was trimmed by 5 bases and J by 5 bases, leaving 15 bases between them. CDR1 and CDR2 from the germline V gene are SNHLY and FYNNEI. The CDR3 extends over 15 amino acids. The DNA of the CDR3 is TGTGCCAGCAGTCGATCGGCGGGGCCAACCGGGGAGCTGTTTTTT. Translated, it gives CASSRSAGPTGELFF.

The chain couples TRBV11-2 to TRBJ2-5; 13 bases are shared with TRBD2. Germline CDR1 SGHAT, CDR2 FQNNGV. V trimming: 5 bases; J trimming: 4 bases; junction bases outside the gene matches: 4. The CDR3 totals 15 residues. The CDR3 DNA sequence: TGTGCCAGCAGCGACAGACTAGCGGGAGGAGAGACCCAGTACTTC. Residues: CASSDRLAGGETQYF.

This clone was seen once. The chain recombines TRBV19 with TRBJ1-2; 10 bases map to TRBD1. Germline-derived CDR1 and CDR2 are LNHDA and SQIVND (reference sequence). Unmatched junction bases numbered 2, after V lost 3 bases and J lost 4 bases. CDR3 length: 14 residues. CDR3 nucleotide sequence: TGTGCCAGTAGTATGGGACAGGGGACCTATGGCTACACCTTC. Translating gives CASSMGQGTYGYTF.